The clone carrying this TCR beta chain came up once. The ends were cut back, 0 bases at V and 9 bases at J, with 18 bases in the middle. CDR1 and CDR2 from the germline V gene are LNHNV and YYDKDF (reference sequence). The CDR3 contains 17 residues. Per the study methods: Using reference gene primer amplification, nucleated cell counts were estimated. Libraries were prepared by immunoSEQ multiplex PCR; TCRdb keeps only in-frame clonotypes and omits some of them. V and J calls and clone size are given by that table; D and trimming were obtained from the DNA. The top ten clones hold about 25% of a sample with some 30,000 clones, about nine tenths of them seen once. The data were taken from a study of blood T cell repertoires in COVID-19. On the study more broadly: Some COVID-19 samples were acute and others convalescent; all came from the United States, Italy and Spain.

The V and J genes are TRBV15 and TRBJ1-6, with D possibly TRBD1 on 5 matching bases. The material sequenced was peripheral blood. The origin of this receptor is a woman older than 75 with active or convalescent COVID-19. Written as DNA, the CDR3 is TGTGCCACCAGCAGAGATCTGCTTGTCAGGGATGGTTCACCCCTCCACTTT. Its translation: CATSRDLLVRDGSPLHF.